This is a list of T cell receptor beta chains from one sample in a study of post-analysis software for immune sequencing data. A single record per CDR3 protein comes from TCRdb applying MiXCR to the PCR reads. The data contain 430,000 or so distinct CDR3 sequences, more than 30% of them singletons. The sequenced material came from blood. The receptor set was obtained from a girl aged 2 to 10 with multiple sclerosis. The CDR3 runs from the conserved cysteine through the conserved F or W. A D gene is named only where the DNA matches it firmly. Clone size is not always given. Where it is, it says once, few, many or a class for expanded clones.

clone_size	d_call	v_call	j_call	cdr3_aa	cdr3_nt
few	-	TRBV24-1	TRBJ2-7	CATSDSLGGSYEQYF	TGTGCCACCAGTGACTCCCTGGGAGGTTCCTACGAGCAGTACTTC
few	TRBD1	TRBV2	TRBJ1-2	CASSFRGTGEGYTF	TGTGCCAGCAGTTTTCGAGGGACAGGGGAGGGCTACACCTTC
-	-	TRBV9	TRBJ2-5	CASSVAQGNSETQYF	TGTGCCAGCAGCGTAGCGCAGGGGAATAGCGAGACCCAGTACTTC
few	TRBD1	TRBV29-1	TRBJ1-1	CSVAAGTANTEAFF	TGCAGCGTTGCCGCCGGGACAGCTAACACTGAAGCTTTCTTT
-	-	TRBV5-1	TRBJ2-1	CASSLEAASSYNEQFF	TGCGCCAGCAGCTTAGAGGCTGCTAGCTCCTACAATGAGCAGTTCTTC
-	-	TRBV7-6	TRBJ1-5	CASSLGSQGNQPQHF	TGTGCCAGCAGCTTAGGGTCACAGGGAAATCAGCCCCAGCATTTT
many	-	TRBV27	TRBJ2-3	CASSATSSTDTQYF	TGTGCCAGCAGTGCGACTAGTAGCACAGATACGCAGTATTTT
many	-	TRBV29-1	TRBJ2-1	CSVVGVLYNEQFF	TGCAGCGTTGTCGGGGTTCTCTACAATGAGCAGTTCTTC
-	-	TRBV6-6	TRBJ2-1	CASSIGSDEQFF	TGTGCCAGCAGTATCGGGAGCGATGAGCAGTTCTTC
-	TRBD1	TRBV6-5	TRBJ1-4	CASSYSWTGFKEKLFF	TGTGCCAGCAGTTACTCATGGACAGGGTTCAAAGAAAAACTGTTTTTT
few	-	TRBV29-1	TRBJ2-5	CSVAVRGGETQYF	TGCAGCGTTGCGGTCAGGGGCGGGGAGACCCAGTACTTC
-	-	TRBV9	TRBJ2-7	CASSAEQGSYEQYF	TGTGCCAGCAGCGCCGAACAGGGATCCTACGAGCAGTACTTC
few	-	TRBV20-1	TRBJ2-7	CSARDWSEYEQYF	TGCAGTGCTAGAGACTGGAGTGAGTACGAGCAGTACTTC
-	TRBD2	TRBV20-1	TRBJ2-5	CSARGGGETQYF	TGCAGTGCTAGAGGCGGGGGAGAGACCCAGTACTTC
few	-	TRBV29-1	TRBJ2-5	CSGGRTLEETQYF	TGCAGCGGGGGACGTACACTAGAAGAGACCCAGTACTTC